The clone carrying this TCR beta chain was counted a few times. Its antigen is not known. After removal of 3 bases from V and 1 base from J, the junction contained 2 bases not matched to a gene. CDR1 is WSHSY, CDR2 SAAADI, per germline. This CDR3 is built from 15 residues. The data derive from a study of cytomegalovirus exposure and HLA in healthy donors. 13 Jbeta primers and 60 Vbeta primers were used for the PCR. Clones were sequenced by immunoSEQ multiplex PCR, and TCRdb holds only the in-frame ones, with some missing. In the table there are some 100,000 clones, around 79% of which are singletons. Study-wide results and caveats: Most CMV-associated TCR beta chains appeared HLA-restricted in a later analysis. A previous analysis found most TCR beta V segments productive roughly 90% or roughly 30% of the time. Researchers reported in a later analysis that a missense DCLRE1C variant was tied to TCR beta V- and J-gene trimming. 87-base-pair reads could not separate some V segments, including TRBV6-2 and TRBV6-3.

The sample consisted of PBMCs. The V call is TRBV10-2, the J call TRBJ2-3, with 9 nucleotides matching TRBD2. The TCR was taken from a male donor in good health and CMV-seropositive. In nucleotides, the CDR3 is TGCGCCAGCAGTGATCCTAGCGGGGGCACAGATACGCAGTATTTT. It translates to CASSDPSGGTDTQYF.